Presented here are 13 T cell receptor beta chains from one specimen sequenced in a study of cytomegalovirus exposure and HLA in healthy donors. With 60 Vbeta and 13 Jbeta primers, the PCR was carried out. Here immunoSEQ multiplex PCR was the method, and the copy in TCRdb shows in-frame clones only, minus some. The repertoire holds roughly 100,000 clones, with approximately 77% as singletons. The sequenced sample consisted of PBMCs. Receptors were obtained from a middle-aged woman in good health and CMV-seronegative.

This sequence joins TRBV5-4 and TRBJ2-3; TRBD2 might be the D (6 bases). CDR1 SGHNT and CDR2 YYREEE come from the germline V gene (reference sequence). The CDR3 contains 15 residues. Trimming stripped 5 bases from V and 2 bases from J, with 15 bases between. The CDR3, as DNA: TGTGCCAGCAGACTGAGTAGCGGATTCACAGATACGCAGTATTTT. Amino acid sequence: CASRLSSGFTDTQYF.

DNA for the CDR3: TGCAGCGTTGAAAGGGGTTGGGGCTACAATGAGCAGTTCTTC. It yields the protein CSVERGWGYNEQFF. This chain connects TRBV29-1 to TRBJ2-1, with D possibly matching TRBD1 (5 bases). This CDR3 region has 14 residues. The ends were cut back, 2 bases at V and 3 bases at J, with 11 bases in the middle. From germline, CDR1 is SQVTM and CDR2 ANQGSEA.

This clone was counted once. The chain is built from TRBV5-1 and TRBJ2-2, with D possibly being TRBD1 (6 bases). Germline V CDR1 and CDR2: SGHRS, YFSETQ. Between the trimmed V and J ends, which lost 3 bases and 0 bases, there was a span of 12 bases. The CDR3 is made up of 16 amino acids. Here the CDR3 DNA reads TGCGCCAGCAGCTCCTTACAGGGTCCGAACACCGGGGAGCTGTTTTTT. Residues: CASSSLQGPNTGELFF.

This sequence joins TRBV19 and TRBJ2-3; 8 bases agree with TRBD1. V lost 6 bases, J lost 3 bases, and 8 bases stayed unmatched. The CDR3 consists of 15 residues. Germline loops: CDR1 LNHDA, CDR2 SQIVND (reference sequence). For the CDR3, the DNA is TGTGCCAGTAGGACCGGACAGGGTGGGACAGATACGCAGTATTTT. It encodes CASRTGQGGTDTQYF. Full variable domain (rest looked up from reference TRBV19 and TRBJ2-3): DGGITQSPKYLFRKEGQNVTLSCEQNLNHDAMYWYRQDPGQGLRLIYYSQIVNDFQKGDIAEGYSVSREKKESFPLTVTSAQKNPTAFYLCASRTGQGGTDTQYFGPGTRLTVL.

This chain joins TRBV9 and TRBJ2-1; 9 bases line up with TRBD2. This CDR3 contains 17 residues. With V trimmed by 0 bases and J by 5 bases, 9 bases remained unmatched. The germline CDR1 and CDR2 sequences are SGDLS and YYNGEE. This CDR3 reads CASSVGTSGWIDNEQFF. For the CDR3, the DNA is TGTGCCAGCAGCGTAGGCACTAGCGGGTGGATCGACAATGAGCAGTTCTTC.

The rearrangement uses TRBV7-3 and TRBJ1-2; 9 bases line up with TRBD1. Germline CDR1 reads SGHTA; CDR2 reads FQGTGA. The ends lost 0 bases at V and 7 bases at J; junction bases unmatched: 9. CDR3 size: 16 residues. The CDR3 loop reads CASSLTGRQDRGGYTF. Here the CDR3 DNA reads TGTGCCAGCAGCTTAACTGGGCGCCAGGACAGGGGTGGCTACACCTTC.

The V call is TRBV15, the J call TRBJ2-2; 7 bases are a match to TRBD1. V lost 7 bases, J lost 5 bases, and 10 bases stayed unmatched. The CDR3 consists of 15 residues. The V gene's germline CDR1 is LNHNV and CDR2 YYDKDF (reference sequence). The CDR3 sequence: CATTGQPKGTGELFF. The CDR3 DNA reads TGTGCCACCACGGGACAGCCGAAGGGTACCGGGGAGCTGTTTTTT.

The chain links TRBV18 to TRBJ2-2; possibly TRBD1 for D (6 bases). Trimming removed 5 bases at V and 4 bases at J, with 11 bases between. The CDR3 has 14 amino acids. Germline V lookup: CDR1 KGHSH, CDR2 LQKENI. The CDR3 region has the DNA TGTGCCAGCTCATCTGGACAGACCACCGGGGAGCTGTTTTTT. It codes for CASSSGQTTGELFF.

The chain links TRBV30 to TRBJ2-7; 8 bases fit TRBD2. The CDR3 length is 15 residues. Germline values: CDR1 GTSNPN, CDR2 SVGIG (reference sequence). With V trimmed by 4 bases and J by 0 bases, 8 bases remained unmatched. As DNA, the CDR3 is TGTGCCTGGAAGGTACCGGGGGGGCTCTCCTACGAGCAGTACTTC. Its protein is CAWKVPGGLSYEQYF.

The chain is built from TRBV5-4 and TRBJ2-1, with D maybe TRBD1 (6 bases). Trimming left V 1 base short and J 9 bases short, with 14 bases between. From germline, CDR1 is SGHNT and CDR2 YYREEE (reference sequence). This CDR3 has 14 amino acids. CDR3 coding DNA: TGTGCCAGCAGCTTGCGGGCAGGGGCGCCTGAGCAGTTCTTC. Translation gives CASSLRAGAPEQFF.

Regarding this clone: The junction differs from germline at one of its ends, possibly a read error. This chain links TRBV6-5 with TRBJ2-7, with D possibly matching TRBD1 (6 bases). From germline, CDR1 is MNHEY and CDR2 SVGAGI. The CDR3 is made up of 13 amino acids. The CDR3 region has the DNA TGTGCCAGCAGGTACTCCAGGGGTGGGGAGCAGTACTTC. It codes for CASRYSRGGEQYF.

This clone came up a few times. The chain joins TRBV29-1 to TRBJ2-3, with 10 bases aligning to TRBD2. The V and J ends lost 1 base and 2 bases, in that order; junction bases with no gene match: 6. The germline CDR1 and CDR2 sequences are SQVTM and ANQGSEA. The CDR3 contains 16 residues. The CDR3 bases are TGCAGCGTTGAAGGGGCTAGCGGGGGCAACACAGATACGCAGTATTTT. Encoded protein: CSVEGASGGNTDTQYF.

The chain has TRBV15 and TRBJ2-7; TRBD1 agrees at 11 bases. J was trimmed by 4 bases and V by 8 bases; bases with no gene match: 7. Germline CDR1 LNHNV, CDR2 YYDKDF (reference sequence). The CDR3 runs to 14 residues. In nucleotides, the CDR3 is TGTGCCACCGCGGGGGACAGGGGGACGTACGAGCAGTACTTC. It codes for CATAGDRGTYEQYF. The whole variable domain, filled in from reference TRBV15 and TRBJ2-7, reads DAMVIQNPRYQVTQFGKPVTLSCSQTLNHNVMYWYQQKSSQAPKLLFHYYDKDFNNEADTPDNFQSRRPNTSFCFLDIRSPGLGDTAMYLCATAGDRGTYEQYFGPGTRLTVT.